The rows below give T cell receptor beta chains drawn from one sample of a study of cytomegalovirus exposure and HLA in healthy donors. The repertoire was sequenced with immunoSEQ multiplex PCR; TCRdb's copy has only in-frame clones and lacks some. This sample has nearly 110,000 clones, with approximately 76% found just once. Sequenced input: PBMCs. The origin of the receptors is a man aged 18 to 35 in good health and CMV-seronegative. Each CDR3 is given with its conserved first and last residue. A D gene is named only where the DNA matches it firmly. Some rows mark clone size as missing; the rest say once, few, many or name a class of expanded clone.

TRBV7-9	TRBJ1-1	NA	NA	CASSPRGREAFF	TGTGCCAGCAGCCCGCGGGGCAGAGAAGCTTTCTTT
TRBV9	TRBJ2-3	NA	TRBD2	CASSARGGTDTQYF	TGTGCCAGCAGCGCGCGGGGGGGCACAGATACGCAGTATTTT
TRBV7-6	TRBJ2-5	once	NA	CASSLQRETQYF	TGTGCCAGCAGCCTTCAGAGGGAGACCCAGTACTTC
TRBV13	TRBJ1-2	NA	NA	CASSLRTGRVFTF	TGTGCCAGCAGCTTACGCACGGGGAGGGTTTTCACCTTC
TRBV2	TRBJ1-3	NA	NA	CASSGTIAGNTIYF	TGTGCCAGCAGTGGTACTATAGCTGGAAACACCATATATTTT
TRBV4-3	TRBJ2-1	NA	NA	CASSQGFSVAGEQFF	TGCGCCAGCAGCCAAGGGTTTAGTGTAGCCGGTGAGCAGTTCTTC
TRBV18	TRBJ2-1	NA	TRBD1	CASSPAGQGYNEQFF	TGTGCCAGCTCACCGGCGGGACAGGGCTACAATGAGCAGTTCTTC
TRBV19	TRBJ2-3	NA	TRBD1	CASSIVQGSTDTQYF	TGTGCCAGTAGTATCGTACAGGGGTCCACAGATACGCAGTATTTT
TRBV28	TRBJ2-7	NA	NA	CASSYGDHYEQYF	TGTGCCAGCAGTTACGGGGATCACTACGAGCAGTACTTC
TRBV19	TRBJ1-2	NA	NA	CASQRVSGGYTF	TGTGCCAGTCAGAGGGTTTCTGGGGGCTACACCTTC
TRBV6-1	TRBJ1-4	NA	NA	CASRNMAASEKLFF	TGTGCCAGCAGGAACATGGCCGCTTCTGAAAAACTGTTTTTT
TRBV7-2	TRBJ2-7	once	NA	CASSFLYEQYF	TGTGCCAGCAGCTTTCTCTACGAGCAGTACTTC
TRBV29-1	TRBJ1-1	NA	NA	CSAKDTLSTEAFF	TGCAGCGCAAAGGACACCTTGTCCACTGAAGCTTTCTTT
TRBV4-3	TRBJ2-3	few	TRBD2	CASSTRGGRDTQYF	TGCGCCAGCAGCACTCGGGGGGGCCGTGATACGCAGTATTTT
TRBV11-2	TRBJ1-2	once	TRBD1	CASSLEARTGGYGYPF	TGTGCCAGCAGCTTAGAAGCCCGCACAGGGGGCTATGGCTACCCCTTC
TRBV4-1	TRBJ2-1	NA	NA	CASSQDTARLSSYNEQFF	TGCGCCAGCAGCCAAGATACCGCGCGCCTGAGCTCCTACAATGAGCAGTTCTTC
TRBV5-5	TRBJ2-1	NA	TRBD2	CASSTGTSGGAEFF	TGTGCCAGCAGCACAGGGACTAGCGGGGGGGCCGAGTTCTTC
TRBV10-3	TRBJ1-1	NA	NA	CAISEGELGQLNTEAFF	TGTGCCATCAGTGAAGGGGAGCTTGGACAGCTGAACACTGAAGCTTTCTTT
TRBV18	TRBJ1-1	once	NA	CASSPRRQADAEAFF	TGTGCCAGCTCACCAAGGAGGCAGGCGGACGCTGAAGCTTTCTTT
TRBV18	TRBJ1-3	few	NA	CASSPSRPNIGNTIYF	TGTGCCAGCTCACCCTCGAGGCCCAACATCGGAAACACCATATATTTT
TRBV19	TRBJ1-6	NA	NA	CASSGLDNSPLHF	TGTGCCAGCTCGGGACTAGATAATTCACCCCTCCACTTT
TRBV5-6	TRBJ2-7	NA	NA	CASSPTERLHEQYF	TGTGCCAGCAGCCCGACAGAGAGGCTCCACGAGCAGTACTTC
TRBV10-1	TRBJ2-2	NA	NA	CASSARDKNTGELFF	TGCGCCAGCAGCGCTAGGGACAAGAACACCGGGGAGCTGTTTTTT
TRBV6-5	TRBJ1-2	NA	TRBD1	CASSSRTGTGYGYTF	TGTGCCAGCAGTTCTCGGACAGGGACTGGCTATGGCTACACCTTC
TRBV7-7	TRBJ1-2	NA	TRBD1	CASSSQGANYGYTF	TGTGCCAGCAGCTCGCAGGGGGCAAACTATGGCTACACCTTC
TRBV6-1	TRBJ1-1	NA	TRBD1	CASSRPGQGEAEAFF	TGTGCCAGCAGTCGGCCTGGACAGGGTGAGGCTGAAGCTTTCTTT
TRBV29-1	TRBJ2-1	NA	TRBD2	CSGAGADYNEQFF	TGCAGCGGAGCGGGGGCCGACTACAATGAGCAGTTCTTC
TRBV19	TRBJ2-7	NA	NA	CASRVTNSYEQYF	TGTGCCAGTAGGGTTACTAACTCCTACGAGCAGTACTTC
TRBV4-3	TRBJ1-2	NA	NA	CASSQEVPSQYGYTF	TGCGCCAGCAGCCAAGAGGTCCCATCCCAGTATGGCTACACCTTC
TRBV6-4	TRBJ2-3	NA	NA	CASSDPIGGADTQYF	TGTGCCAGCAGTGACCCCATCGGGGGAGCAGATACGCAGTATTTT
TRBV10-1	TRBJ2-5	NA	TRBD2	CASSESDGGEETQYF	TGCGCCAGCAGTGAGTCAGATGGGGGGGAAGAGACCCAGTACTTC
TRBV18	TRBJ1-4	once	NA	CASSYGQNEKLFF	TGTGCCAGCTCGTACGGACAGAACGAAAAACTGTTTTTT
TRBV25-1	TRBJ1-5	NA	NA	CASSEKQGHQPQHF	TGTGCCAGCAGTGAAAAACAGGGCCATCAGCCCCAGCATTTT
TRBV11-2	TRBJ1-2	NA	TRBD1	CASSPATGGSYGYTF	TGTGCCAGCAGCCCGGCGACAGGGGGCTCCTATGGCTACACCTTC
TRBV9	TRBJ2-7	few	NA	CASSSRDDLTYEQYF	TGTGCCAGCAGCTCCCGGGATGATCTAACCTACGAGCAGTACTTC
TRBV5-4	TRBJ1-6	NA	NA	CASSLWGDGF	TGTGCCAGCAGCTTATGGGGGGACGGGTTT
TRBV14	TRBJ1-2	once	TRBD1	CASSPPRTGGIYGYTF	TGTGCCAGCAGCCCCCCACGGACAGGGGGTATATATGGCTACACCTTC
TRBV13	TRBJ2-7	NA	TRBD1	CASSRDRGTEQYF	TGTGCCAGCAGCCGGGACAGGGGGACCGAGCAGTACTTC
TRBV19	TRBJ2-7	NA	NA	CASSGTVAYEQYF	TGTGCCAGTTCCGGGACTGTTGCCTACGAGCAGTACTTC
TRBV5-6	TRBJ2-1	NA	TRBD2	CASSFSGGGAGNEQFF	TGTGCCAGCAGCTTCAGTGGCGGGGGGGCCGGGAATGAGCAGTTCTTC
TRBV9	TRBJ1-3	NA	NA	CASSVEQVSLGNTIYF	TGTGCCAGCAGCGTAGAGCAGGTATCGTTAGGAAACACCATATATTTT
TRBV2	TRBJ2-6	few	TRBD1	CASRPDRGSSGANVLTF	TGTGCCAGCAGACCGGACAGGGGTTCGTCTGGGGCCAACGTCCTGACTTTC
TRBV27	TRBJ2-7	NA	NA	CASSWGLPGQGGDEQYF	TGTGCCAGCAGTTGGGGACTACCCGGACAGGGTGGCGACGAGCAGTACTTC
TRBV18	TRBJ1-6	NA	TRBD1	CASSLDRVNSPLHF	TGTGCCAGCTCACTGGACAGGGTAAATTCACCCCTCCACTTT
TRBV11-1	TRBJ1-1	NA	TRBD1	CASSATGVGTEAFF	TGTGCCAGCAGCGCGACAGGGGTGGGCACTGAAGCTTTCTTT
TRBV19	TRBJ2-7	NA	NA	CASSQDIAYEQYF	TGTGCCAGTAGTCAGGACATCGCCTACGAGCAGTACTTC
TRBV7-3	TRBJ1-2	few	TRBD1	CASTVPGGARGYTF	TGTGCCAGCACCGTCCCAGGGGGCGCCCGGGGCTACACCTTC
TRBV4-3	TRBJ2-5	NA	NA	CASSQGGHPGETQYF	TGCGCCAGCAGCCAAGGGGGACACCCGGGGGAGACCCAGTACTTC
TRBV19	TRBJ2-1	NA	TRBD1	CASGTEYNEQFF	TGTGCCAGCGGGACAGAATACAATGAGCAGTTCTTC
TRBV7-2	TRBJ1-2	NA	TRBD1	CASSPDRVHGYTF	TGTGCCAGCAGCCCAGACAGGGTTCACGGCTACACCTTC
TRBV7-2	TRBJ1-5	NA	TRBD1	CASSLELAGGAGQPQHF	TGTGCCAGCAGCTTAGAGTTGGCAGGGGGCGCCGGTCAGCCCCAGCATTTT
TRBV10-3	TRBJ2-3	NA	TRBD2	CAINDLAGKDTQYF	TGTGCCATCAACGACTTAGCGGGGAAAGATACGCAGTATTTT
TRBV18	TRBJ2-3	NA	TRBD2	CASSPTRSGGASSPDTQYF	TGTGCCAGCTCACCTACCCGTAGCGGGGGGGCCAGTAGTCCAGATACGCAGTATTTT
TRBV6-5	TRBJ2-3	NA	NA	CASSYLGGHTDTQYF	TGTGCCAGCAGTTACTTGGGGGGGCACACAGATACGCAGTATTTT
TRBV14	TRBJ1-2	NA	NA	CASSQNQGIRGYTF	TGTGCCAGCAGCCAGAATCAGGGAATAAGAGGCTACACCTTC